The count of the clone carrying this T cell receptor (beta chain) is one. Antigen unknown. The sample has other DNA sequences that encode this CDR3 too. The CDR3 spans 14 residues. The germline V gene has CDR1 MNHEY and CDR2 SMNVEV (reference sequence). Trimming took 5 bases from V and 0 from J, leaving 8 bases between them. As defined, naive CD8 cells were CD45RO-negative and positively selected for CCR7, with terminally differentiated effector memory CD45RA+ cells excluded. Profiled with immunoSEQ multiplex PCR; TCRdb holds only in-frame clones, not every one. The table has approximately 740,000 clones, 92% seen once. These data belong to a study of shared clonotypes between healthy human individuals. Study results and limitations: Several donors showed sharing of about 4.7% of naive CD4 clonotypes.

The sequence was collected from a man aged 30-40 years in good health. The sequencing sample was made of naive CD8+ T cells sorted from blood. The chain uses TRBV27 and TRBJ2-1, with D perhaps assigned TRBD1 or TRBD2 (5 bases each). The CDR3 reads CASSAGTSYNEQFF. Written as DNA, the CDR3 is TGTGCCAGCAGTGCAGGGACCTCCTACAATGAGCAGTTCTTC.